A selection of T cell receptor beta chains follows, all from one sample in a study of shared clonotypes between healthy human individuals. Only in-frame clones appear in the TCRdb table, and some are missing; sequencing was by immunoSEQ multiplex PCR. The sample carries some 320,000 clones, more than 75% recorded once. The sequenced sample consisted of memory CD8+ T cells sorted from blood. Receptors originate from a man between 18 and 35 years old in good health. Each CDR3 is given with its conserved first and last residue. Each record gives: clone size, J gene, D gene, V gene, CDR3 protein, CDR3 DNA. D genes are given only for firm matches. Some rows have no size entry. The others give once, few or many, or a class for an expanded clone.

NA | TRBJ2-7 | NA | TRBV28 | CASSLWGDPYEQYF | TGTGCCAGCAGTTTATGGGGGGATCCCTACGAGCAGTACTTC
NA | TRBJ2-2 | NA | TRBV25-1 | CASSESPLGGELFF | TGTGCCAGCAGTGAATCCCCCTTGGGCGGGGAGCTGTTTTTT
NA | TRBJ2-7 | TRBD2 | TRBV5-1 | CASASGASYEQYF | TGCGCCAGCGCTAGCGGGGCTTCCTACGAGCAGTACTTC
NA | TRBJ2-5 | TRBD2 | TRBV18 | CASSPQVAGYQETQYF | TGTGCCAGCTCACCACAAGTAGCGGGGTACCAAGAGACCCAGTACTTC
NA | TRBJ2-7 | NA | TRBV6-6 | CASSPDSLNSYEQYF | TGTGCCAGCAGCCCAGACAGCCTAAACTCCTACGAGCAGTACTTC
NA | TRBJ1-2 | NA | TRBV25-1 | CATSRWTNYGYTF | TGTGCCACCTCCCGGTGGACTAACTATGGCTACACCTTC
NA | TRBJ2-7 | NA | TRBV28 | CASSPTGRLSYEQYF | TGTGCCAGCAGTCCTACAGGCCGTCTCTCCTACGAGCAGTACTTC
NA | TRBJ2-5 | NA | TRBV5-4 | CASSFRGVETQYF | TGTGCCAGCAGCTTCAGGGGAGTGGAGACCCAGTACTTC
NA | TRBJ2-3 | NA | TRBV4-1 | CASSPTIATDTQYF | TGCGCCAGCAGCCCGACAATAGCCACAGATACGCAGTATTTT
NA | TRBJ1-2 | NA | TRBV5-6 | CASSLLVNGYTF | TGTGCCAGCAGCTTGTTAGTTAATGGCTACACCTTC
NA | TRBJ2-7 | TRBD2 | TRBV4-1 | CASSQGTSGGYEQYF | TGCGCCAGCAGCCAAGGGACTAGCGGGGGTTACGAGCAGTACTTC
NA | TRBJ2-7 | TRBD2 | TRBV7-9 | CASSSGLAGVFHEQYF | TGTGCCAGCAGCTCCGGACTAGCGGGAGTTTTCCACGAGCAGTACTTC
NA | TRBJ1-5 | NA | TRBV7-2 | CASRFWEEGNQPQHF | TGTGCCAGCAGATTTTGGGAGGAAGGCAATCAGCCCCAGCATTTT
NA | TRBJ1-4 | NA | TRBV6-5 | CASSYSPGVYDEKLFF | TGTGCCAGCAGTTACTCACCGGGGGTTTACGATGAAAAACTGTTTTTT
once | TRBJ2-1 | NA | TRBV6-1 | CASREQGSYNEQFF | TGTGCCAGCAGAGAACAGGGATCCTACAATGAGCAGTTCTTC
few | TRBJ2-7 | NA | TRBV5-4 | CASSFRGSYEQYF | TGTGCCAGCAGCTTCAGGGGCTCCTACGAGCAGTACTTC
few | TRBJ2-7 | NA | TRBV27 | CASRPQSVEHEQYF | TGTGCCAGCAGACCCCAATCGGTGGAACACGAGCAGTACTTC
once | TRBJ2-3 | TRBD2 | TRBV7-9 | CASSLQLAGVLGDTQYF | TGTGCCAGCAGCTTACAACTAGCGGGAGTGCTGGGAGATACGCAGTATTTT
NA | TRBJ1-1 | TRBD1 | TRBV2 | CASSELGQGMNTEAFF | TGTGCCAGCAGTGAACTGGGACAGGGGATGAACACTGAAGCTTTCTTT
NA | TRBJ1-1 | NA | TRBV2 | CASSAPTNGGFTEAFF | TGTGCCAGCAGTGCCCCCACCAACGGGGGTTTTACTGAAGCTTTCTTT
NA | TRBJ1-5 | TRBD1 | TRBV30 | CAWSVGTVNSNQPQHF | TGTGCCTGGAGTGTTGGGACAGTAAATAGCAATCAGCCCCAGCATTTT
NA | TRBJ2-3 | NA | TRBV13 | CASSSQKGPELTDTQYF | TGTGCCAGCAGCTCGCAGAAAGGTCCCGAGCTCACAGATACGCAGTATTTT
NA | TRBJ2-3 | NA | TRBV4-1 | CASSQVNLALTDTQYF | TGCGCCAGCAGCCAAGTCAATCTAGCCCTCACAGATACGCAGTATTTT
NA | TRBJ2-7 | NA | TRBV29-1 | CSVERRGGQYF | TGCAGCGTTGAACGACGGGGAGGGCAGTACTTC
NA | TRBJ2-2 | NA | TRBV6-5 | CASSPDYGTGELFF | TGTGCCAGCAGTCCGGACTACGGCACCGGGGAGCTGTTTTTT
NA | TRBJ1-1 | NA | TRBV10-3 | CAISEGGQMNTEAFF | TGTGCCATCAGTGAAGGAGGACAGATGAACACTGAAGCTTTCTTT
NA | TRBJ2-3 | NA | TRBV11-2 | CASSSVDWAALTDTQYF | TGTGCCAGCAGCTCCGTTGACTGGGCCGCTTTGACAGATACGCAGTATTTT
NA | TRBJ1-2 | TRBD1 | TRBV4-1 | CASRTQGGSNYGYTF | TGCGCCAGCCGGACGCAGGGGGGCTCTAACTATGGCTACACCTTC
few | TRBJ2-7 | NA | TRBV5-6 | CASSRVGQTLLEYEQYF | TGTGCCAGCAGCCGCGTTGGACAGACCCTTTTAGAGTACGAGCAGTACTTC
NA | TRBJ1-1 | NA | TRBV5-1 | CASSLGGGMNTEAFF | TGCGCCAGCAGCTTGGGCGGAGGAATGAACACTGAAGCTTTCTTT
NA | TRBJ2-7 | NA | TRBV5-1 | CASSRIPSVGSDEQYF | TGCGCCAGCAGCCGTATCCCATCGGTCGGGAGCGACGAGCAGTACTTC
NA | TRBJ1-1 | NA | TRBV5-6 | CASSGWGTEAFF | TGTGCCAGCAGCGGGTGGGGCACTGAAGCTTTCTTT
NA | TRBJ2-2 | TRBD1 | TRBV11-2 | CASSLTGDTGELFF | TGTGCCAGCAGCTTAACAGGGGACACCGGGGAGCTGTTTTTT
NA | TRBJ1-3 | NA | TRBV5-6 | CASSLGWGNTIYF | TGTGCCAGCAGCTTGGGATGGGGAAACACCATATATTTT
NA | TRBJ2-5 | NA | TRBV6-1 | CASSPSFQETQYF | TGTGCCAGCAGTCCTTCCTTCCAAGAGACCCAGTACTTC
NA | TRBJ2-2 | TRBD2 | TRBV9 | CASSVPTAGPNTGELFF | TGTGCCAGCAGCGTACCCACAGCGGGGCCGAACACCGGGGAGCTGTTTTTT
NA | TRBJ2-5 | NA | TRBV25-1 | CASSGSGEETQYF | TGTGCCAGCAGTGGCTCAGGGGAGGAGACCCAGTACTTC
NA | TRBJ1-2 | NA | TRBV4-1 | CASSQVQGGDGYTF | TGCGCCAGCAGCCAAGTACAGGGAGGGGATGGCTACACCTTC
NA | TRBJ2-3 | TRBD2 | TRBV6-1 | CASSEEERAGGLTDTQYF | TGTGCCAGCAGTGAAGAAGAGAGGGCGGGAGGGCTCACAGATACGCAGTATTTT
NA | TRBJ2-7 | TRBD1 | TRBV2 | CASSESGQGYEQYF | TGTGCCAGCAGTGAATCGGGACAGGGCTATGAGCAGTACTTC
NA | TRBJ1-2 | TRBD1 | TRBV7-3 | CASSQPGQIYGYTF | TGTGCCAGCAGCCAACCGGGACAGATCTATGGCTACACCTTC
many | TRBJ2-2 | NA | TRBV6-5 | CASSYLGPNTGELFF | TGTGCCAGCAGTTACTTAGGGCCCAACACCGGGGAGCTGTTTTTT
NA | TRBJ2-1 | NA | TRBV4-3 | CASAASRGYEQFF | TGCGCCAGCGCGGCGTCTAGAGGCTATGAGCAGTTCTTC
NA | TRBJ2-2 | NA | TRBV7-9 | CASSWVLNTGELFF | TGTGCCAGCAGTTGGGTCTTAAACACCGGGGAGCTGTTTTTT
NA | TRBJ2-2 | NA | TRBV29-1 | CSVNRPNTGELFF | TGCAGCGTGAACAGGCCGAACACCGGGGAGCTGTTTTTT
NA | TRBJ2-7 | NA | TRBV6-1 | CASSEASGTFSYEQYF | TGTGCCAGCAGTGAAGCATCAGGGACTTTCTCCTACGAGCAGTACTTC
once | TRBJ2-2 | NA | TRBV5-1 | CASSLPTVANTGELFF | TGCGCCAGCAGCTTACCGACTGTCGCGAACACCGGGGAGCTGTTTTTT
NA | TRBJ2-2 | NA | TRBV6-5 | CASSYLISNTGELFF | TGTGCCAGCAGTTACCTGATCTCGAACACCGGGGAGCTGTTTTTT
few | TRBJ2-3 | NA | TRBV5-1 | CASSYTGPTDTQYF | TGCGCCAGCAGCTATACGGGGCCCACAGATACGCAGTATTTT
NA | TRBJ2-5 | NA | TRBV1 | CTSSQDAGARSGRVQETQYF | TGCACCAGCAGCCAAGATGCGGGGGCCCGAAGCGGGAGGGTCCAAGAGACCCAGTACTTC
NA | TRBJ2-2 | TRBD1 | TRBV11-3 | CASSRQGQAPGELFF | TGTGCCAGCAGCCGACAGGGACAGGCTCCCGGGGAGCTGTTTTTT
NA | TRBJ2-1 | NA | TRBV20-1 | CSASTDEQFF | TGCAGTGCTAGTACGGATGAGCAGTTCTTC